Below, 30 T cell receptor beta chains from the same sample are listed, as sequenced in a study of blood T cells in healthy people across ages. The use of a sample-barcoded 5' primer and a J-beta primer mix characterized a second PCR of roughly 7 to 11 cycles. Via MiXCR, TCRdb re-called the 5' RACE reads, giving one row per CDR3 protein. Among fewer than 800,000 distinct CDR3 sequences listed, around 48% were seen once. The material sequenced was blood. The receptors originated from a woman in her sixties in good health.

The chain has TRBV29-1 and TRBJ1-2; D is possibly TRBD1 (5 bases). Germline CDR1 is SQVTM and CDR2 is ANQGSEA. The CDR3 totals 14 residues. The V end lost 8 bases, the J end lost 2 bases, and 18 bases lay between the germline ends. CDR3 loop: CSMGPGEINYGYTF. CDR3 nucleotide sequence: TGCAGCATGGGGCCGGGGGAAATAAACTATGGCTACACCTTC. The complete variable domain, with remaining parts taken from reference TRBV29-1 and TRBJ1-2, reads SAVISQKPSRDICQRGTSLTIQCQVDSQVTMMFWYRQQPGQSLTLIATANQGSEATYESGFVIDKFPISRPNLTFSTLTVSNMSPEDSSIYLCSMGPGEINYGYTFGSGTRLTVV.

The rearrangement links TRBV28 to TRBJ2-5; D is undetermined. The end of the DNA aligns better with TRBJ2-7, so the J call may be wrong. Germline assignment: CDR1 MDHEN and CDR2 SYDVKM. CDR3 length: 12 residues. In DNA form, the CDR3 reads TGTGCCAGCAGGAATCCGGGCTCCGAGCAGTACTTC. Translated, it gives CASRNPGSEQYF.

The chain joins TRBV6-4 to TRBJ2-7; maybe TRBD2 (5 bases). This CDR3 region has 15 residues. The V gene lost 2 bases and the J gene lost 5 bases, with 16 bases spanning the gap. The V gene's germline CDR1 is MRHNA and CDR2 SNTAGT. In DNA form, the CDR3 reads TGTGCCAGCAGTGACGAGACACACCGGCGGGACGAGCAGTACTTC. Protein: CASSDETHRRDEQYF.

The J gene is TRBJ2-5, the V gene TRBV20-1; 7 positions agree with TRBD2. Matching the DNA end better, TRBJ2-7 makes the J call doubtful. In germline, CDR1 is DFQATT, CDR2 SNEGSKA (reference sequence). The CDR3 covers 15 residues. As DNA, the CDR3 is TGCAGTGCTAGAGATGGGGCGGGAGATTACTACGAGCAGTACTTC. Its protein product is CSARDGAGDYYEQYF.

This clonotype was detected only once. CDR3 sequence: CASSPIGGLGNEQFF. CDR3 DNA sequence: TGTGCCAGCAGTCCAATAGGGGGCCTTGGCAATGAGCAGTTCTTC. The rearrangement uses TRBV5-6 and TRBJ2-7, with 7 bases that match TRBD1. The J call is in doubt because the DNA end fits TRBJ2-1 better. The CDR3 loop spans 15 amino acids. Germline values: CDR1 SGHDT, CDR2 YYEEEE.

This chain connects TRBV20-1 to TRBJ2-3; the match to TRBD1 covers 10 bases. CDR3 length: 16 amino acids. The trim removed 0 bases at V and 6 bases at J, leaving 9 bases unmatched. Germline V gene lookup returns CDR1 DFQATT and CDR2 SNEGSKA (reference sequence). Here the CDR3 reads CSARDFRQGAGDTQYF. The CDR3, as DNA: TGCAGTGCTAGAGATTTTAGACAGGGGGCGGGGGATACGCAGTATTTT.

Remarks on this clonotype: Just one base apart from a much larger clone, this may be a read error. This chain uses TRBV20-1 with TRBJ2-7, with 7 bases that match TRBD2. Germline V gene lookup returns CDR1 DFQATT and CDR2 SNEGSKA (reference sequence). The CDR3 is 16 residues long. Here the CDR3 DNA reads TGCGGTGCTAGAGATGTCCAGGGAGGGTTCTCCTACGAGCAGTACTTC. This encodes CGARDVQGGFSYEQYF.

This chain uses TRBV7-2 with TRBJ1-5, with unresolved D. The V and J ends lost 1 base and 0 bases respectively, with 10 bases between them. The CDR3 contains 16 residues. CDR1 and CDR2 (germline): SGHTA, FQGNSA. For the CDR3, the DNA is TGTGCCAGCAGCTTAGGGAATCCCGTTAGCAATCAGCCCCAGCATTTT. Translating gives CASSLGNPVSNQPQHF.

The V and J genes are TRBV4-3 and TRBJ1-4, with D unresolved. CDR3 length equals 13 residues. Germline V lookup: CDR1 LGHNA, CDR2 YSLEER. V lost 0 bases, J lost 7 bases, and 6 bases lay in between. The CDR3 protein is CASSQDLFEKLFF. CDR3 bases: TGCGCCAGCAGCCAAGATCTGTTTGAAAAACTGTTTTTT.

This clonotype was found a few times. V is TRBV7-2 and J is TRBJ2-7; D is possibly TRBD2 (6 bases). CDR1 is SGHTA, CDR2 FQGNSA, per germline. Trimming pared 5 bases from V and 2 bases from J, leaving 13 bases between. The CDR3 consists of 14 residues. The CDR3 sequence: CASSQEGWAYEQYF. The CDR3 bases are TGTGCCAGCAGCCAGGAGGGCTGGGCCTACGAGCAGTACTTC.

The genes are TRBV12-3 or TRBV12-4 and TRBJ1-2, with a possible D match to TRBD1 (6 bases). Trimming stripped 10 bases from V and 4 bases from J, with 22 bases between. The CDR3 has 15 residues. CDR3 sequence: CATQRRGGEVYGYTF. The CDR3 nucleotides are TGTGCCACGCAGCGCCGGGGGGGCGAGGTCTATGGCTACACCTTC.

This clonotype has more than one count but fewer than ten. This chain uses TRBV27 with TRBJ2-7; TRBD1 agrees at 9 bases. The V gene's germline CDR1 is MNHEY and CDR2 SMNVEV (reference sequence). Trimming took 3 bases from V and 3 from J; bases not matched to a gene: 15. This CDR3 has 18 amino acids. The CDR3: CASSFRRSGTGTVYEQYF. CDR3 sequence (DNA): TGTGCCAGCAGTTTTAGGCGGTCTGGGACAGGGACCGTCTACGAGCAGTACTTC.

The chain employs TRBV7-2 and TRBJ1-5; no firm D call. The length of the CDR3 is 13 residues. Deletions cut 5 bases from V and 4 bases from J, with 9 bases between. Germline V gene sequence: CDR1 SGHTA, CDR2 FQGNSA. CDR3 protein: CASSNSFNQPQHF. The CDR3, as DNA: TGTGCCAGCAGCAACAGCTTTAATCAGCCCCAGCATTTT.

The chain carries TRBV15 and TRBJ1-1; maybe TRBD1 (5 bases). There are 15 residues in the CDR3. Trimming pared 5 bases from V and 1 base from J, leaving 14 bases between. Germline CDR1 and CDR2: LNHNV and YYDKDF (reference sequence). CDR3 protein: CATSLPGTANTEAFF. Written as DNA, the CDR3 is TGTGCCACCAGCCTTCCCGGGACGGCGAACACTGAAGCTTTCTTT. Combining the CDR3 with reference TRBV15 and TRBJ1-1 gives the whole variable domain DAMVIQNPRYQVTQFGKPVTLSCSQTLNHNVMYWYQQKSSQAPKLLFHYYDKDFNNEADTPDNFQSRRPNTSFCFLDIRSPGLGDTAMYLCATSLPGTANTEAFFGQGTRLTVV.

This clonotype is termed medium-sized (0.01 to 0.1%). This rearrangement joins TRBV7-2 to TRBJ2-5, with 10 positions matching TRBD2. The V segment lost 5 bases and the J segment 5 bases; nucleotides outside the gene matches: 2. CDR3 size: 13 residues. Germline values: CDR1 SGHTA, CDR2 FQGNSA. The CDR3 protein is CASSVSGGETQYF. The DNA for the CDR3 is TGTGCCAGCAGCGTTAGCGGGGGGGAGACCCAGTACTTC.

The chain is built from TRBV21-1 and TRBJ2-1; TRBD2 reflects the table's D call only, with no check against the DNA. TRBV21-1 is deemed a pseudogene. CDR3 length: 16 amino acids. CDR3: CASSYGLAGPSDEQFF. For the CDR3, the DNA is TGTGCCAGCAGCTACGGGCTAGCGGGCCCCTCGGATGAGCAGTTCTTC.

This clonotype appeared a single time. The chain has TRBV20-1 and TRBJ2-1, with TRBD2 identical over 8 bases. With 0 bases clipped from V and 1 base from J, the junction kept 2 bases outside the gene matches. The CDR3 has 15 amino acids. Germline lookup yields CDR1 DFQATT and CDR2 SNEGSKA (reference sequence). The CDR3 region has the DNA TGCAGTGCTAGAGAGGTAGCGGGATCCTACAATGAGCAGTTCTTC. Translated, it gives CSAREVAGSYNEQFF.

To note about this clonotype: This clone may be a read error of a much larger clone one base away. This chain connects TRBV6-2 or TRBV6-3 to TRBJ2-4; TRBD2 agrees at 8 bases. Near its end, the DNA agrees better with TRBJ2-5, so the J call may be wrong. Per germline, CDR1 MNHEY and CDR2 SVGEGT. The CDR3 is 16 residues long. CDR3 amino acids: CASGFYPGRGQETQYF. The CDR3 DNA is TGTGCCAGCGGTTTCTACCCCGGGAGGGGACAAGAGACCCAGTACTTC.

The J gene is TRBJ1-2, the V gene TRBV30; perhaps TRBD1 as D (5 bases). The germline V and J ends were trimmed by 5 bases and 8 bases, with 18 bases remaining between them. The CDR3 extends over 13 amino acids. Germline V lookup: CDR1 GTSNPN, CDR2 SVGIG (reference sequence). CDR3 nucleotide sequence: TGTGCCTGGGCGGAGACGTGGGGGGACGGCTACACCTTC. It translates to CAWAETWGDGYTF.

This clonotype has a handful of counts. This rearrangement joins TRBV7-3 to TRBJ2-1; TRBD2 might be the D (6 bases). The V end was cut by 0 bases, the J end by 7 bases, with 7 bases between. Germline V lookup: CDR1 SGHTA, CDR2 FQGTGA. The CDR3 is 13 amino acids. The CDR3 loop is CASSLTRENEQFF. CDR3 coding DNA: TGTGCCAGCAGCTTAACACGGGAGAATGAGCAGTTCTTC.

The gene calls are TRBV11-2 and TRBJ2-7; D is uncertain. The CDR3 spans 13 residues. Germline V gene data show CDR1 as SGHAT and CDR2 as FQNNGV. V lost 3 bases, J lost 3 bases, and 9 bases lay in between. The CDR3 DNA reads as TGTGCCAGCAGCTTTATGGACGGCTACGAGCAGTACTTC. Its translation is CASSFMDGYEQYF.

This chain joins TRBV5-1 and TRBJ2-3; tentatively, D is TRBD2 (5 bases). CDR3 length: 16 amino acids. The germline CDR1 and CDR2 sequences are SGHRS and YFSETQ. V lost 0 bases and J lost 5, with 16 bases in between. The CDR3 DNA sequence: TGCGCCAGCAGCTTGGTTCCTATCGGGATTGGAGATACGCAGTATTTT. This codes for CASSLVPIGIGDTQYF.

CDR3 residues: CASILAGRRAETQYF. The CDR3 DNA sequence: TGTGCCAGCATCCTAGCGGGGAGAAGGGCAGAGACCCAGTACTTC. This sequence joins TRBV2 and TRBJ2-7, with 9 bases fitting TRBD2. The tail of the sequence fits TRBJ2-5 better, so the J call may be wrong. This CDR3 has 15 residues. CDR1 is SNHLY, CDR2 FYNNEI, per germline.

The gene calls are TRBV29-1 and TRBJ2-1; D is unclear. The CDR3 covers 11 residues. The germline V and J ends were trimmed by 7 bases and 4 bases, with 8 bases remaining between them. The germline V gene encodes CDR1 SQVTM and CDR2 ANQGSEA. The CDR3 spells CSAFFYNEQFF. CDR3 sequence (DNA): TGCAGCGCCTTCTTTTACAATGAGCAGTTCTTC.

The V and J genes are TRBV4-2 and TRBJ2-5; TRBD2 agrees at 14 bases. In germline, CDR1 is LGHNA, CDR2 YNFKEQ. V lost 0 bases, J lost 4 bases, and 7 bases stayed unmatched. This CDR3 is 18 amino acids long. The CDR3 reads CASSQDMGTSGSTETQYF. In DNA, the CDR3 is TGTGCCAGCAGCCAAGATATGGGGACTAGCGGGAGTACAGAGACCCAGTACTTC.

This chain links TRBV29-1 with TRBJ2-5; 10 bases agree with TRBD1. J lost 3 bases, V lost 6 bases, and 10 bases had no gene match. CDR3 size: 15 residues. From germline, CDR1 is SQVTM and CDR2 ANQGSEA. The CDR3 protein is CSVSSGTGAEETQYF. The CDR3 DNA follows: TGCAGCGTCTCTAGTGGGACAGGGGCCGAAGAGACCCAGTACTTC. The full variable domain, with the rest looked up from reference TRBV29-1 and TRBJ2-5, is SAVISQKPSRDICQRGTSLTIQCQVDSQVTMMFWYRQQPGQSLTLIATANQGSEATYESGFVIDKFPISRPNLTFSTLTVSNMSPEDSSIYLCSVSSGTGAEETQYFGPGTRLLVL.

The rearrangement joins TRBV7-3 to TRBJ2-3; 12 bases match TRBD2. With V trimmed by 6 bases and J by 2 bases, 12 bases remained unmatched. CDR1 and CDR2 (germline): SGHTA, FQGTGA. This CDR3 contains 18 residues. The CDR3 loop reads CASSGRAGLAGTTDTQYF. Written as DNA, the CDR3 is TGTGCCAGCAGTGGGCGAGCGGGACTAGCGGGCACCACAGATACGCAGTATTTT.

The chain joins TRBV5-1 to TRBJ2-3, with unresolved D. V was shortened by 3 bases and J by 4 bases, with 18 bases between the two germline ends. From germline, CDR1 is SGHRS and CDR2 YFSETQ. CDR3 size: 16 residues. The CDR3 bases are TGCGCCAGCAGCTCTAGGAACCGGGCGAAGTCAGATACGCAGTATTTT. This gives the protein CASSSRNRAKSDTQYF.

V is TRBV4-3 and J is TRBJ2-1; D unclear. CDR1 and CDR2 from the germline V gene are LGHNA and YSLEER. The ends were cut back, 2 bases at V and 9 bases at J, with 11 bases in the middle. This CDR3 is built from 13 residues. The CDR3 here is CASSQLMKGEQFF. The CDR3 DNA is TGCGCCAGCAGCCAACTAATGAAGGGTGAGCAGTTCTTC.

V and J are TRBV4-3 and TRBJ1-1; D gene ambiguous. The CDR3 has 13 amino acids. V lost 5 bases to trimming and J lost 5 bases, with 12 bases between them. CDR1 is LGHNA and CDR2 is YSLEER in the germline V gene. The CDR3 DNA reads TGCGCCAGCAGCTTCGACAAAAGGACTGAAGCTTTCTTT. Protein sequence: CASSFDKRTEAFF.